This T cell receptor (beta chain) is drawn from a study of T cell changes during pregnancy in multiple sclerosis. There are 13 residues in the CDR3. Trimming removed 2 bases at V and 8 bases at J, with 12 bases between. Germline assignment: CDR1 MNHEY and CDR2 SVGAGI. The protocol was immunoSEQ multiplex PCR, while the TCRdb copy is restricted to in-frame clones and leaves out a portion. The data contain about 55,000 clones, 80% to 90% of them singletons. Sample: CD4+ T cells from peripheral blood mononuclear cells, taken in the first trimester of pregnancy. The genes are TRBV6-5 and TRBJ1-2, with D perhaps matching TRBD1 (5 bases). The receptor's source is a female donor with multiple sclerosis, enrolled in a pregnancy study. The CDR3 loop reads CASSYVPGNGYTF. The CDR3 DNA reads TGTGCCAGCAGTTACGTGCCAGGGAACGGCTACACCTTC.